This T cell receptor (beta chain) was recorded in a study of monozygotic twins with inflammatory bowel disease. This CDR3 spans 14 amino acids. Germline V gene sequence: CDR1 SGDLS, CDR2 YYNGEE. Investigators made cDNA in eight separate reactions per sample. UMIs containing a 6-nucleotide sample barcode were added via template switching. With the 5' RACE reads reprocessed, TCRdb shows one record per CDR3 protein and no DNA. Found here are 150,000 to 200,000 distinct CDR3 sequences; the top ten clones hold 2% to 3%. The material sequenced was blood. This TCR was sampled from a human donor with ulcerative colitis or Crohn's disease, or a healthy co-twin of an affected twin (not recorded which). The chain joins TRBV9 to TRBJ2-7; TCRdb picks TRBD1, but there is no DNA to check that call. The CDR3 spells CASSVGGRPDEQYF.